This TCR beta chain came from a study of shared clonotypes between healthy human individuals. About the study: Each donor's CD8 memory used one plate, CD8 naive two, each CD4 subset three.

About this clone: Antigen unknown.

A CD45RA+ naive subset and a CD45RA-negative memory subset were split from CD4+ cells. Regarding the study as a whole: Clonotype sharing among donors likely depends on sequencing depth. Some clonotypes were shared by all four sorted-subset donors, while others were not shared. The non-shared ones had lower generation probabilities than the shared ones.

Sequencing was performed with immunoSEQ multiplex PCR; in TCRdb, only in-frame clones are kept and a portion is missing. The sample yields around 1.6 million clones, around 98% seen once. Germline CDR1 and CDR2: SGHRS and YFSETQ. The V gene lost 3 bases and the J gene lost 0 bases, with 6 bases spanning the gap. The CDR3 runs to 14 residues. The material sequenced was naive CD4+ T cells sorted from blood. Documented subset: CD45RA+ positively selected. The receptor's source is a man aged 30-40 years in good health. This chain connects TRBV5-1 to TRBJ1-4, with D unclear. The CDR3 sequence is CASSYDATNEKLFF. The CDR3 nucleotides are TGCGCCAGCAGCTATGATGCAACTAATGAAAAACTGTTTTTT.